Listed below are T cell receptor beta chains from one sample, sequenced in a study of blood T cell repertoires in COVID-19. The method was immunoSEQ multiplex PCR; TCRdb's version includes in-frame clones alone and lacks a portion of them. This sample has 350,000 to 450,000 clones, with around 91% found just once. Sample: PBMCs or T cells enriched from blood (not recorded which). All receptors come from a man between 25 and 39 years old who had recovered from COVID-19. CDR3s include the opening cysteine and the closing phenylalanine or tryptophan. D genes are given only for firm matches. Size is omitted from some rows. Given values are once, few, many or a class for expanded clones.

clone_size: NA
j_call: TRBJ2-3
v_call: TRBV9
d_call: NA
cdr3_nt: TGTGCCAGCAGCGTAGGAGGTGGCAGGGGAACAGATACGCAGTATTTT
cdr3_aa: CASSVGGGRGTDTQYF

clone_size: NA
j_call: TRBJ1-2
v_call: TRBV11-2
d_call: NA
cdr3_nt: TGTGCCAGCAGTTCGGAAAGGGGATACTATGGCTACACCTTC
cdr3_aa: CASSSERGYYGYTF

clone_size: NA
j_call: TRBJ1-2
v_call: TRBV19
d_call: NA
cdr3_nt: TGTGCCAGCGGACAGTTCTATGGCTACACCTTC
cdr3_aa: CASGQFYGYTF

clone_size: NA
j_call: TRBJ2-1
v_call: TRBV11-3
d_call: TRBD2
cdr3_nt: TGTGCCAGCAGCTTAGGCGGGGGTTACAATGAGCAGTTCTTC
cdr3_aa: CASSLGGGYNEQFF

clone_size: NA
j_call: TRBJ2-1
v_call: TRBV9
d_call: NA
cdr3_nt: TGTGCCAGCAGCGACTACCCCGGCCGTACTCGTTTCTTC
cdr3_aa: CASSDYPGRTRFF

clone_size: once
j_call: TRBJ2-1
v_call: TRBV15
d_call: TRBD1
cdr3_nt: TGTGCCACCAGCAGAGGAACAGGGGTGTACAATGAGCAGTTCTTC
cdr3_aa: CATSRGTGVYNEQFF

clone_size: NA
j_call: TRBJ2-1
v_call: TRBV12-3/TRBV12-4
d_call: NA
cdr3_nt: TGTGCCAGCAGTTTTTCCAGGGGTTATGAGCAGTTCTTC
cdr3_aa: CASSFSRGYEQFF

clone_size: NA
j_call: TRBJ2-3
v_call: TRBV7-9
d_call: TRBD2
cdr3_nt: TGTGCCAGCAGCCTAGCGGGCTTGGTGGATACGCAGTATTTT
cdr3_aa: CASSLAGLVDTQYF

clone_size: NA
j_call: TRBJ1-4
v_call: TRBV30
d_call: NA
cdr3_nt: TGTGCCTGGAGGCCCGGGGGATTTAATGAAAAACTGTTTTTT
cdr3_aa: CAWRPGGFNEKLFF

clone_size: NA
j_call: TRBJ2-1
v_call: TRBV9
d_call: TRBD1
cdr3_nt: TGTGCCAGCAGCGTAGGGAGCGGGACAGGGGGCCACAATGAGCAGTTCTTC
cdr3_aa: CASSVGSGTGGHNEQFF

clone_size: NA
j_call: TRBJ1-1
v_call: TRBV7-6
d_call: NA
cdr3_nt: TGTGCCAGCAGCCGAGGGGCGGGGCTAAACACTGAAGCTTTCTTT
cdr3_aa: CASSRGAGLNTEAFF

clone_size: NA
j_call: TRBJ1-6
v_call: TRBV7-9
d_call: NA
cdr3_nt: TGTGCCAGCAGCCCAGGGGCGGTCCCGCAGTCACCCCTCCACTTT
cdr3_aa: CASSPGAVPQSPLHF

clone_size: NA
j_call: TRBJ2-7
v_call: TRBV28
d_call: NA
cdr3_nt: TGTGCCACCAAAGCCCGGGGGTTTTCGGACGAGCAGTACTTC
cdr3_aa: CATKARGFSDEQYF

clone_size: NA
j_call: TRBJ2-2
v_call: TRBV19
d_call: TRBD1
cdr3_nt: TGTGCCAGTAGTACAAGGACAGGGCCGGCCGGGGAGCTGTTTTTT
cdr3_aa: CASSTRTGPAGELFF

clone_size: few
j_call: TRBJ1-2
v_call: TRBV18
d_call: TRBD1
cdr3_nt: TGTGCCAGCTTCCCGGGACAGCTTTTTAACTATGGCTACACCTTC
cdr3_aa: CASFPGQLFNYGYTF

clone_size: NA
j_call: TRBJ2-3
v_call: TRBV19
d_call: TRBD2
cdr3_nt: TGTGCCAGTAGTACCCCCGGGACTAGCGGGGGGCCAGATACGCAGTATTTT
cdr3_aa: CASSTPGTSGGPDTQYF

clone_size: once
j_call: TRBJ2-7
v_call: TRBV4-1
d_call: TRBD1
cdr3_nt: TGCGCCAGCAGCCAACAGGTTGACAGGGGGCAGGACGAGCAGTACTTC
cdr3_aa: CASSQQVDRGQDEQYF

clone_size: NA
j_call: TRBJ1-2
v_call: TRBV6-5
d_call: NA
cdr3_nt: TGTGCCAGCAGTCCCGGGGTATTAAACTATGGCTACACCTTC
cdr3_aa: CASSPGVLNYGYTF

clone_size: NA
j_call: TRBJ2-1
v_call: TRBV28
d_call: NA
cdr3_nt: TGTGCCAGCAGTCTGTCGTTGGCGGCGGGGAATGAGCAGTTCTTC
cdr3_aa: CASSLSLAAGNEQFF

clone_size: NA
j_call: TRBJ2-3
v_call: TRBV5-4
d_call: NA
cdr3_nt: TGTGCCAGCAGCTCCAAAATTAGCACAGATACGCAGTATTTT
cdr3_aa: CASSSKISTDTQYF

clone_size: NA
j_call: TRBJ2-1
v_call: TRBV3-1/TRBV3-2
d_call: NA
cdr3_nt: TGTGCCAGCAGCTCAACAGTTCGCTCCTACAATGAGCAGTTCTTC
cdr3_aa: CASSSTVRSYNEQFF

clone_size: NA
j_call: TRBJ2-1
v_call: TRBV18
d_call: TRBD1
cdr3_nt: TGTGCCAGCTCACCACTCGGACAGGTGAACAATGAGCAGTTCTTC
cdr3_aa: CASSPLGQVNNEQFF

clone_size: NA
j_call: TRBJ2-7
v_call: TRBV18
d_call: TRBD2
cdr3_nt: TGTGCCAGCTCCCCATCGGCGGGAGGGTTCGGCTACGAGCAGTACTTC
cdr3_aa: CASSPSAGGFGYEQYF

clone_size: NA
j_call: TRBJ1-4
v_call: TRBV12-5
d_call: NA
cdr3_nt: TGTGCTAGTGCCACGACAGGTGGGAGTGAAAAACTGTTTTTT
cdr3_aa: CASATTGGSEKLFF

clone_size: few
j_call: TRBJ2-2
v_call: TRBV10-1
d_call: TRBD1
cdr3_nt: TGCGCCAGCAGTGCAGGGGGCACCGGGGAGCTGTTTTTT
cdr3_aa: CASSAGGTGELFF

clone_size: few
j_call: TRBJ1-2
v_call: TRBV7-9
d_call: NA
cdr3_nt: TGTGCCAGCAGCGTCACAAGTAACTATGGCTACACCTTC
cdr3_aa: CASSVTSNYGYTF

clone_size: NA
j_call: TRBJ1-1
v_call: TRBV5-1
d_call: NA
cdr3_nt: TGCGCCAGCAGTGGGGGGACCGTGAACACTGAAGCTTTCTTT
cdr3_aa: CASSGGTVNTEAFF

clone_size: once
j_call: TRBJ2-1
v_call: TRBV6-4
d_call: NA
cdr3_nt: TGTGCCAGCAGTGTAGCCTGCAATGAGCAGTTCTTC
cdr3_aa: CASSVACNEQFF

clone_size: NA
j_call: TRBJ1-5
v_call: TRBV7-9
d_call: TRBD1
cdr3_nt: TGTGCCACCGCGGGACAGGGGGACCAGCCCCAGCATTTT
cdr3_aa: CATAGQGDQPQHF

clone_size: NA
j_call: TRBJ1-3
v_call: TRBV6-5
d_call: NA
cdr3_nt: TGTGCCAGCGCAAGCGCACAGGGTCTGGGAAACACCATATATTTT
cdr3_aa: CASASAQGLGNTIYF

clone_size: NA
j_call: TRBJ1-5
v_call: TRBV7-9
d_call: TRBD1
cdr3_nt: TGTGCCAGCAGCTTAGGGACAGGGTCCACTAGCAATCAGCCCCAGCATTTT
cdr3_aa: CASSLGTGSTSNQPQHF

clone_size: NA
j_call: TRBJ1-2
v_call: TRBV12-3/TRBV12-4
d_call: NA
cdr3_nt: TGTGCCAGCACGCGATCACCGGGTGGGGGCTACACCTTC
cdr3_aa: CASTRSPGGGYTF

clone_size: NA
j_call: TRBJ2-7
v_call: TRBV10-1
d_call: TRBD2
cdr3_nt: TGCGCCACTTCAATAGCGGGGAACTACGAGCAGTACTTC
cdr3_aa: CATSIAGNYEQYF

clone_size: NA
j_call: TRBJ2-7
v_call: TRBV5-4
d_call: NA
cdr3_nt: TGTGCCAGCAGCCCCTGGGGGGGGGCGAACGAGCAGTACTTC
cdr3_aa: CASSPWGGANEQYF

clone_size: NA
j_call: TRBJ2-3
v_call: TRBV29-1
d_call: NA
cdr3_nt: TGCAGCGGAACCCCCGAGACAGTGGATACGCAGTATTTT
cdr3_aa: CSGTPETVDTQYF

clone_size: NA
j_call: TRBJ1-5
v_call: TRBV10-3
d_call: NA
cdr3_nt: TGTGCCATCAGTGAGTCGACGGGGGACGTACAGCCCCAGCATTTT
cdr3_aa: CAISESTGDVQPQHF

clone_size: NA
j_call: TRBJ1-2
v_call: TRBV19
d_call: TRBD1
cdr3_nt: TGTGCCAGTAGTGCCCGGGACAGGGGGTATGGCTACACCTTC
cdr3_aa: CASSARDRGYGYTF

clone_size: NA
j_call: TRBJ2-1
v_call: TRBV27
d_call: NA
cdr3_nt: TGTGCCAGCAGTTTAAGTAACAGCCGGCGGTTCTTC
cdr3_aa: CASSLSNSRRFF

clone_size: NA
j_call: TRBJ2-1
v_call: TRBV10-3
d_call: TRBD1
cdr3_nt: TGTGCCATCAGTTTCCAAGGACAGGGAGGAGGGGGTGAGCAGTTCTTC
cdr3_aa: CAISFQGQGGGGEQFF

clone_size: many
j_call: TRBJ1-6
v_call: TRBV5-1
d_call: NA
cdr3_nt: TGCGCCAGCAGCCAGTCACCACAGGGCGATTCACCCCTCCACTTT
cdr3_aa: CASSQSPQGDSPLHF

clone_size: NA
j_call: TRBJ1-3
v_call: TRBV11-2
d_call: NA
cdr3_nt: TGTGCCAGCAGCTTAACCAATGGAGGTGGAAACACCATATATTTT
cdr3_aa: CASSLTNGGGNTIYF

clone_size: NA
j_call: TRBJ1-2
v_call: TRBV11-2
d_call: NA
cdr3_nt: TGTGCCAGCAGTAAACAGGATTTGGATGGCTACACCTTC
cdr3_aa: CASSKQDLDGYTF

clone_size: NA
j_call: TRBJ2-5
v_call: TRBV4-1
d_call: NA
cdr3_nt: TGCGCCAGCAGCCAAGAACCCCAAGAGGCCCAGTACTTC
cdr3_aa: CASSQEPQEAQYF

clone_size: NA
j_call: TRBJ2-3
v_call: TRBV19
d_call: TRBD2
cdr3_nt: TGTGCCAGTACCACGACTAGCGGGACCGGTACGCAGTATTTT
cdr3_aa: CASTTTSGTGTQYF

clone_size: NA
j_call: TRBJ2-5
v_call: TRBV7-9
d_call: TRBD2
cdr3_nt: TGTGCCAGCAGCCCCGGGACTAGCGGGAGTGAGACCCAGTACTTC
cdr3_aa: CASSPGTSGSETQYF

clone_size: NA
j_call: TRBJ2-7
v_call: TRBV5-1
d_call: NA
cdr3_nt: TGCGCCAGCAGCTTGGCCGGGTTCGAGCAGTACTTC
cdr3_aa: CASSLAGFEQYF

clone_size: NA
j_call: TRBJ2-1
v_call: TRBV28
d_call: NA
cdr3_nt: TGTGCCAGCAGTCGACTATACAATGAGCAGTTCTTC
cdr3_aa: CASSRLYNEQFF

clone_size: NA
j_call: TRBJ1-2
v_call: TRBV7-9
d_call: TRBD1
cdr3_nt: TGTGCCAGCAGCTTGGGGACAGGAGCTAACTATGGCTACACCTTC
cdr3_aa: CASSLGTGANYGYTF

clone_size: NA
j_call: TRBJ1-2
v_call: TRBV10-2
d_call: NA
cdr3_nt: TGCGCCAGCAGTCATTTCGGAGGAACCGACTATGGCTACACCTTC
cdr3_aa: CASSHFGGTDYGYTF

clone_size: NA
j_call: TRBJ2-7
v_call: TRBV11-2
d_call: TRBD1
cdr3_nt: TGTGCCAGCAGCTTAGTAAGGACAGGGCGCTACGAGCAGTACTTC
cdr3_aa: CASSLVRTGRYEQYF

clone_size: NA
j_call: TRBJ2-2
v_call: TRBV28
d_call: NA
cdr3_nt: TGTGCCAGCATTCTTAACAGTAACACCGGGGAGCTGTTTTTT
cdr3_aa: CASILNSNTGELFF

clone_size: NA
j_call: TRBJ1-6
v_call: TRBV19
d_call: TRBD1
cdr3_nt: TGTGCCAGTAGTATACGGGACAGGGAAAATTCACCCCTCCACTTT
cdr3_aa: CASSIRDRENSPLHF